The clone carrying this T cell receptor (beta chain) was recorded many times. Its antigen is unidentified. The sample comes from a study of T cells in Graves' hyperthyroidism and ophthalmopathy. Across the study: The authors collected peripheral blood at initial diagnosis, before any treatment. Overall study findings and caveats: Most clonotypes expanded in thyroid above 0.001 were likewise present in blood.

Using RNA transcripts as the source, TCR beta CDR3 regions were amplified. TCR CDR3 regions were first amplified by RT-PCR with HTBI primers. Each CDR3 protein is one row after TCRdb ran MiXCR on the multiplex PCR reads. Here the sample spans some 560,000 distinct CDR3 sequences, approximately 14% being singletons. Diagnosis of hyperthyroidism was new in patients aged 18 to 65, and its duration was under 2 months. Germline V gene lookup returns CDR1 MDHEN and CDR2 SYDVKM. This CDR3 is 13 amino acids long. Trimming cost V 10 bases and J 3 bases, with 16 bases left between them. The gene calls are TRBV28 and TRBJ2-7; a weak D match, TRBD1 (6 bases). This TCR was sampled from a woman aged 30 to 39 with Graves' hyperthyroidism. Sequenced sample: blood. Here the CDR3 DNA reads TGTGCCACTTACGGGGACACCGACTACGAGCAGTACTTC. Amino acids: CATYGDTDYEQYF.